A selection of T cell receptor beta chains follows, all from one sample in a study of T cell repertoires in cytomegalovirus infection. In TCRdb, the reads were re-called with MiXCR into one record per CDR3 protein. The sample lists some 240,000 distinct CDR3 sequences, 15% to 20% seen once, with approximately 51% in the top ten. The sample taken for sequencing was CD8+ T cells from PBMCs. All receptors derive from a human donor in good health (CMV status not recorded). Some clones in this sample may be carry-over from other donors' samples. Each CDR3 is given without its conserved first and last residue.

TRBJ1-5	TRBV5-1	ASSLNGGLGQPQH
TRBJ2-1	TRBV2	ASTPGRSQYNEQF
TRBJ2-3	TRBV20-1	SARAGTDTQY
TRBJ2-3	TRBV23-1	ASTTNPTGGGTDTQY
TRBJ2-3	TRBV4-1	ASSQGALAGTQY
TRBJ1-5	TRBV28	ASSGGPGNQPQH
TRBJ2-3	TRBV28	ASRTDRDTDTQY
TRBJ2-5	TRBV29-1	SVEDGTQGGKETQY
TRBJ2-3	TRBV6-1	ASSGSPAGVLSTDTQY
TRBJ1-1	TRBV6-6	ASRADRNTEAF
TRBJ1-1	TRBV5-6	ASSWRGGTTEAF
TRBJ2-2	TRBV10-3	AISVMESGELF
TRBJ2-1	TRBV4-3	ASSQGGLAGSYNEQF